Below are 28 T cell receptor beta chains sequenced from a single sample in a study of vaccination effects on CD4 cells after COVID-19. Sequenced by immunoSEQ multiplex PCR; TCRdb stores in-frame clones only, minus some. The sample has 15,000 or so clones; 76% are singletons. These receptors lack a known antigen. Pools of viral peptides were used by the ViraFEST assay to expand antigen-specific CD4+ T cells ahead of sequencing. Around day 10 of culture, CD4+ T cells were separated out. Sequenced material: CD4+ T cells from PBMCs cultured with HCoV-229E spike peptides, taken before COVID-19 vaccination. The origin of the receptors is a human donor who received a COVID-19 vaccine.

Concerning this clone itself: Germline and junction disagree at one end, which may indicate a read error. The rearrangement joins TRBV7-7 to TRBJ2-1, with TRBD1 matching over 7 bases. The germline gives CDR1 SSHAT, CDR2 FNYEAQ (reference sequence). The CDR3 loop spans 16 amino acids. Here the CDR3 reads CASSPLLGTVYNEQFF. CDR3 in DNA: TGTGCTAGCAGCCCACTCCTAGGGACAGTGTACAATGAGCAGTTCTTC.

The chain joins TRBV4-1 to TRBJ1-6; D possibly corresponds to TRBD1 (6 bases). There are 16 residues in the CDR3. Per the germline V gene, CDR1 is MGHRA and CDR2 is YSYEKL. The ends were cut back, 1 base at V and 8 bases at J, with 15 bases in the middle. The CDR3 nucleotides read TGCGCCAGCAGCCAAGCCCTACAGGGAATAGATTCACCCCTCCACTTT. Encoded protein: CASSQALQGIDSPLHF.

The V and J genes are TRBV28 and TRBJ2-7; D is ambiguous. This CDR3 has 12 amino acids. The germline V gene encodes CDR1 MDHEN and CDR2 SYDVKM. Trimming removed 5 bases from V and 3 bases from J, with 8 bases in between. In DNA, the CDR3 is TGTGCCAGCAGTGATTCGCTCTACGAGCAGTACTTC. Translation gives CASSDSLYEQYF.

J is TRBJ1-2 and V is TRBV18, with D unresolved. CDR1 and CDR2 (germline): KGHSH, LQKENI. V dropped 0 bases and J dropped 1 base, with 9 bases sitting between them. The length of the CDR3 is 15 residues. The CDR3, as DNA: TGTGCCAGCTCACCACCGGGCAGTTATAACTATGGCTACACCTTC. Translated, it gives CASSPPGSYNYGYTF.

The chain uses TRBV6-8 and TRBJ1-5; no clear D gene. Germline V gene data show CDR1 as MNHGY and CDR2 as SAAAGT. This CDR3 has 14 amino acids. Between the trimmed V and J ends, which lost 2 bases and 4 bases, there was a span of 9 bases. The CDR3 DNA reads TGTGCCAGCAGTTACACCAACTCAAATCAGCCCCAGCATTTT. Protein product: CASSYTNSNQPQHF.

This clone was seen more than once but under ten times. V is TRBV19 and J is TRBJ1-6; a possible D gene is TRBD1 (5 bases). Trimming removed 6 bases from V and 0 bases from J, with 9 bases in between. Germline assignment: CDR1 LNHDA and CDR2 SQIVND (reference sequence). This CDR3 comprises 15 residues. CDR3 sequence reads: CASSPGSSYNSPLHF. The CDR3 bases are TGTGCCAGTAGCCCAGGGAGCTCCTATAATTCACCCCTCCACTTT.

The rearrangement joins TRBV5-4 to TRBJ2-3; D perhaps matches TRBD2 (6 bases). Per germline, CDR1 SGHNT and CDR2 YYREEE (reference sequence). This CDR3 is 14 amino acids long. Trimming shortened V by 4 bases and J by 6 bases, and 15 bases separated the two germline ends. DNA of the CDR3: TGTGCCAGCAGCCGGGGGAATTTTCTGGATACGCAGTATTTT. Protein sequence: CASSRGNFLDTQYF.

The rearrangement links TRBV5-1 to TRBJ1-2; 7 bases line up with TRBD1. This CDR3 comprises 13 residues. Germline CDR1 and CDR2: SGHRS and YFSETQ. V dropped 7 bases and J dropped 6; count of bases not matched to a gene: 9. Here the CDR3 DNA reads TGCGCCAGCGCCTCGGCAGGGGGAGATGGCTACACCTTC. It translates to CASASAGGDGYTF. Supplemented by reference TRBV5-1 and TRBJ1-2, the full variable domain reads KAGVTQTPRYLIKTRGQQVTLSCSPISGHRSVSWYQQTPGQGLQFLFEYFSETQRNKGNFPGRFSGRQFSNSRSEMNVSTLELGDSALYLCASASAGGDGYTFGSGTRLTVV.

V usage is TRBV5-1 and J usage is TRBJ2-7; D is possibly TRBD2 (6 bases). The CDR3 has 13 amino acids. V was trimmed by 4 bases and J by 7 bases, leaving 15 bases between them. The germline V gene has CDR1 SGHRS and CDR2 YFSETQ. The CDR3 sequence: CASSGPGGAEQYF. The CDR3 nucleotides are TGCGCCAGCAGCGGGCCCGGAGGGGCTGAGCAGTACTTC.

The CDR3 is CASSTGQAISYEQYF. CDR3 DNA: TGCGCCAGCAGCACGGGACAGGCTATCTCCTACGAGCAGTACTTC. The J gene is TRBJ2-7, the V gene TRBV5-1; 8 nucleotides align to TRBD1. This CDR3 spans 15 amino acids. V shed 4 bases and J 0 bases; nucleotides not matched to a gene: 6. Germline V gives CDR1 SGHRS, CDR2 YFSETQ.

V is TRBV29-1 and J is TRBJ1-4; D perhaps matches TRBD1 (5 bases). Trimming removed 4 bases from V and 5 bases from J, with 14 bases in between. The CDR3 has 14 amino acids. Germline CDR1 and CDR2: SQVTM and ANQGSEA. The CDR3 coding sequence is TGCAGCGTTGGGCAGGGTACGGGGAATGAAAAACTGTTTTTT. This translates into CSVGQGTGNEKLFF.

This chain links TRBV27 with TRBJ2-4; 8 bases fit TRBD1. Trimming cost V 4 bases and J 4 bases; bases outside gene matches: 9. The CDR3 loop spans 16 amino acids. CDR1 and CDR2 (germline): MNHEY, SMNVEV (reference sequence). CDR3: CASSSLRDRPKNIQYF. The CDR3 DNA reads TGTGCCAGCAGTTCCCTGCGGGACAGGCCGAAAAACATTCAGTACTTC.

The J gene is TRBJ2-7, the V gene TRBV5-8, with 7 bases matching TRBD1. The ends lost 1 base at V and 2 bases at J; junction bases unmatched: 9. Germline-derived CDR1 and CDR2 are SGHTS and YDEGEE. This CDR3 spans 16 amino acids. Here the CDR3 DNA reads TGTGCCAGCAGCTTGAAGATCGGACAGGAGACCTACGAGCAGTACTTC. Its protein is CASSLKIGQETYEQYF.

The chain has TRBV25-1 and TRBJ1-4, with D perhaps matching TRBD1 (6 bases). This CDR3 contains 14 residues. The germline V gene encodes CDR1 MGHDK and CDR2 SYGVNS. Trimming took off 3 bases at V and 4 bases at J, with 9 bases between the two ends. The CDR3 DNA reads as TGTGCCAGCAGTGACAGGACAGATAATGAAAAACTGTTTTTT. Encoded protein: CASSDRTDNEKLFF.

J is TRBJ2-5 and V is TRBV5-4, with 10 bases that match TRBD2. This CDR3 region has 14 residues. The ends lost 4 bases at V and 5 bases at J; junction bases unmatched: 5. Germline V gene lookup returns CDR1 SGHNT and CDR2 YYREEE (reference sequence). The CDR3 sequence is CASSPGLAQETQYF. DNA of the CDR3: TGTGCCAGCAGCCCGGGACTAGCGCAGGAGACCCAGTACTTC.

This clone was observed a handful of times. The chain is built from TRBV2 and TRBJ2-3; 7 bases are a match to TRBD1. Germline V gene sequence: CDR1 SNHLY, CDR2 FYNNEI. With V trimmed by 8 bases and J by 4 bases, 6 bases remained unmatched. The CDR3 covers 13 residues. The CDR3 here is CASAGGTSDTQYF. The DNA for the CDR3 is TGTGCCAGCGCAGGGGGAACCTCAGATACGCAGTATTTT.

The V call is TRBV28, the J call TRBJ1-5, with D hard to call. This CDR3 has 19 residues. CDR1 MDHEN and CDR2 SYDVKM come from the germline V gene. Trimming took off 7 bases at V and 4 bases at J, with 29 bases between the two ends. The CDR3 loop is CASTQLTLGPFIWNQPQHF. The CDR3 DNA sequence: TGTGCCAGCACTCAACTCACCCTTGGACCCTTTATATGGAATCAGCCCCAGCATTTT.

CDR3 coding DNA: TGCAGCGTTGCCCGGGACAGGCGTTTCATGAACACTGAAGCTTTCTTT. Protein product: CSVARDRRFMNTEAFF. The J gene is TRBJ1-1, the V gene TRBV29-1, with TRBD1 identical over 8 bases. There are 16 residues in the CDR3. V lost 4 bases and J lost 0; bases outside the gene matches: 10. The V gene's germline CDR1 is SQVTM and CDR2 ANQGSEA. Based on the CDR3 plus reference TRBV29-1 and TRBJ1-1, the full variable domain is SAVISQKPSRDICQRGTSLTIQCQVDSQVTMMFWYRQQPGQSLTLIATANQGSEATYESGFVIDKFPISRPNLTFSTLTVSNMSPEDSSIYLCSVARDRRFMNTEAFFGQGTRLTVV.

In DNA form, the CDR3 reads TGCGCCAGCAGCTTGCGGCAGTCGAATACTGAAGCTTTCTTT. Its translation is CASSLRQSNTEAFF. The V and J genes are TRBV5-1 and TRBJ1-1; D gene ambiguous. Germline V gene sequence: CDR1 SGHRS, CDR2 YFSETQ. The CDR3 consists of 14 residues. Trimming left V 1 base short and J 5 bases short, with 12 bases between.

This sequence joins TRBV4-2 and TRBJ2-2; 8 nucleotides agree with TRBD1. CDR1 is LGHNA, CDR2 YNFKEQ, per germline. The CDR3 is 17 residues long. The V gene end was trimmed by 0 bases and the J gene end by 6 bases; junction bases not matched to a gene: 9. CDR3 residues: CASSQEGGRGRAGELFF. As DNA, the CDR3 is TGTGCCAGCAGCCAAGAGGGTGGCAGGGGGCGAGCCGGGGAGCTGTTTTTT.

J is TRBJ1-4 and V is TRBV19; D is possibly TRBD1 (5 bases). V gave up 1 base and J gave up 0 bases, with 21 bases separating them. CDR1 LNHDA and CDR2 SQIVND come from the germline V gene (reference sequence). The CDR3 spans 20 residues. The CDR3 DNA sequence: TGTGCCAGTAGTATAGGGGGACCGGGACCTTACTCTTCAACTAATGAAAAACTGTTTTTT. This encodes CASSIGGPGPYSSTNEKLFF. The full variable domain, rest sourced from reference TRBV19 and TRBJ1-4, is DGGITQSPKYLFRKEGQNVTLSCEQNLNHDAMYWYRQDPGQGLRLIYYSQIVNDFQKGDIAEGYSVSREKKESFPLTVTSAQKNPTAFYLCASSIGGPGPYSSTNEKLFFGSGTQLSVL.

The V gene is TRBV29-1, the J gene TRBJ2-4; D is unresolved. Trimming stripped 4 bases from V and 13 bases from J, with 17 bases between. This CDR3 region has 12 residues. Germline V lookup: CDR1 SQVTM, CDR2 ANQGSEA. CDR3 sequence reads: CSVVSSQNRQYF. DNA for the CDR3: TGCAGCGTTGTTAGCTCTCAAAATCGGCAGTACTTC. Supplemented by reference TRBV29-1 and TRBJ2-4, the full variable domain reads SAVISQKPSRDICQRGTSLTIQCQVDSQVTMMFWYRQQPGQSLTLIATANQGSEATYESGFVIDKFPISRPNLTFSTLTVSNMSPEDSSIYLCSVVSSQNRQYFGAGTRLSVL.

The DNA of the CDR3 is TGTGCCAGCAGCTTAAGCAGGGGGGAGACTAGCGGGATGGTTCCCGCCCAGTACTTC. Protein sequence: CASSLSRGETSGMVPAQYF. The chain joins TRBV7-2 to TRBJ2-5, with 11 bases fitting TRBD2. CDR3 length: 19 amino acids. Germline trimming cut 2 bases from V and 9 bases from J; bases unmatched to any gene: 20. Per the germline V gene, CDR1 is SGHTA and CDR2 is FQGNSA.

This CDR3 is CASSGTGLHYEQYF. Written as DNA, the CDR3 is TGCGCCAGCAGCGGGACAGGGTTGCACTACGAGCAGTACTTC. The rearrangement links TRBV5-1 to TRBJ2-7, with 9 bases lining up with TRBD1. CDR1 SGHRS and CDR2 YFSETQ come from the germline V gene. The V gene end was trimmed by 4 bases and the J gene end by 3 bases; junction bases not matched to a gene: 5. This CDR3 is built from 14 residues.

The chain joins TRBV28 to TRBJ1-5; 10 nucleotides match TRBD1. The CDR3 contains 16 residues. J gave up 1 base and V 6 bases, and 6 bases lay outside the gene matches. Germline CDR1 is MDHEN and CDR2 is SYDVKM. CDR3 sequence reads: CASRGQGVPSNQPQHF. In nucleotides, the CDR3 is TGTGCCAGCAGAGGACAGGGGGTTCCGAGCAATCAGCCCCAGCATTTT.

This clone came up a few times. The chain uses TRBV5-1 and TRBJ2-7; D ambiguous. The germline V and J ends were trimmed by 0 bases and 2 bases, with 9 bases remaining between them. The CDR3 sequence is 14 residues long. Germline V lookup: CDR1 SGHRS, CDR2 YFSETQ. CDR3 region: CASSLAGTAYEQYF. In nucleotides, the CDR3 is TGCGCCAGCAGCTTGGCAGGTACGGCCTACGAGCAGTACTTC.

This clone was detected only a few times. The DNA of the CDR3 is TGTGCCAGCAGTTCCCCGGGACATGGGACCTACGAGCAGTACTTC. This translates into CASSSPGHGTYEQYF. The chain uses TRBV6-6 and TRBJ2-7; D perhaps matches TRBD1 (6 bases). With 4 bases removed from V and 2 bases from J, the gap between germline ends came to 15 bases. Germline assignment: CDR1 MNHNY and CDR2 SVGAGI (reference sequence). This CDR3 region has 15 residues.

Worth noting for this clone: At the DNA level, this CDR3 is encoded by other sequences in the same sample as well. The V call is TRBV9, the J call TRBJ1-3; no reliable D call. Trimming removed 0 bases at V and 4 bases at J, with 5 bases between. This CDR3 is built from 13 residues. Germline values: CDR1 SGDLS, CDR2 YYNGEE. This CDR3 is CASSVGDGNTIYF. CDR3 bases: TGTGCCAGCAGCGTAGGAGACGGAAACACCATATATTTT.